These T cell receptor beta chains were read from a single sample in a study of post-analysis software for immune sequencing data. In TCRdb, the PCR reads were re-called with MiXCR into one record per CDR3 protein. Counted here are 800,000 to 950,000 distinct CDR3 sequences, around 50% occurring once; the ten biggest clones make up approximately 4.3%. The specimen sequenced was blood. The receptors originated from a girl aged 5 to 17 with multiple sclerosis. Both conserved end residues are part of each CDR3. D genes are given only for firm matches. Not every row has a clone size; where given, it reads once, few, many or a size class.

D gene,J gene,CDR3 length,clone size,V gene,CDR3 protein,CDR3 DNA
.,TRBJ2-6,15,many,TRBV12-3/TRBV12-4,CASSLSVSGANVLTF,TGTGCCAGCAGTTTAAGCGTCTCTGGGGCCAACGTCCTGACTTTC
.,TRBJ2-7,13,.,TRBV29-1,CSVGVSFTYKQYF,TGCAGCGTTGGGGTAAGCTTTACCTACAAGCAGTACTTC
TRBD2,TRBJ2-7,11,.,TRBV20-1,CRAAGVAEQYF,TGCAGGGCCGCGGGAGTCGCCGAGCAGTACTTC
.,TRBJ2-1,11,.,TRBV20-1,CSAPIVLEQFF,TGCAGTGCGCCAATAGTTCTTGAGCAGTTCTTC
TRBD1,TRBJ1-2,16,few,TRBV25-1,CASNSDRADLNYGYTF,TGTGCCAGCAATTCCGACAGGGCCGACCTTAACTATGGCTACACCTTC
.,TRBJ2-3,15,.,TRBV9,CASSVGGAPTDTQYF,TGTGCCAGCAGCGTAGGCGGCGCGCCCACAGATACGCAGTATTTT
.,TRBJ2-7,16,.,TRBV5-1,CASSPGGTLSSYEQYF,TGCGCCAGCAGTCCCGGAGGGACACTCAGCTCCTACGAGCAGTACTTC
.,TRBJ2-7,13,.,TRBV29-1,CSVVGGSYNEQYF,TGCAGCGTTGTGGGGGGCTCCTACAATGAGCAGTACTTC
.,TRBJ1-2,13,.,TRBV20-1,CSAKPLTGFGYTF,TGCAGTGCTAAACCTCTCACGGGGTTCGGCTACACCTTC
.,TRBJ2-7,14,.,TRBV12-3/TRBV12-4,CASSFTWGEKEQYF,TGTGCCAGCAGTTTCACTTGGGGCGAAAAAGAGCAGTACTTC
TRBD2,TRBJ2-5,17,.,TRBV3-1,CASSQAPAGERQETQYF,TGTGCCAGCAGCCAGGCCCCAGCGGGAGAGCGGCAAGAGACCCAGTACTTC
TRBD2,TRBJ2-1,13,.,TRBV5-1,CASRETSSHEQFF,TGCGCCAGCAGAGAGACTAGCTCCCATGAGCAGTTCTTC
.,TRBJ2-7,12,.,TRBV20-1,CSAGGPRYEQYF,TGCAGTGCTGGGGGACCTAGATACGAGCAGTACTTC
.,TRBJ2-3,15,few,TRBV5-5,CASSPDRPRSDTQYF,TGTGCCAGCAGCCCCGACAGGCCTAGGTCAGATACGCAGTATTTT
TRBD2,TRBJ2-7,17,.,TRBV20-1,CSARVRGLAGVPYEQYF,TGCAGTGCTAGAGTACGGGGACTAGCGGGAGTCCCCTACGAGCAGTACTTC
TRBD1,TRBJ1-2,16,.,TRBV3-1,CASSQDVGQGVYGYTF,TGTGCCAGCAGCCAAGATGTTGGACAGGGGGTATATGGCTACACCTTC
TRBD1,TRBJ1-2,13,few,TRBV2,CASDREGDYGYTF,TGTGCCAGCGACAGGGAGGGGGACTATGGCTACACCTTC
.,TRBJ1-1,14,.,TRBV27,CASSLGHLNTEAFF,TGTGCCAGCAGTTTGGGCCACCTGAACACTGAAGCTTTCTTT
.,TRBJ1-6,13,.,TRBV6-5,CASSERSNSPLHF,TGTGCCAGCAGCGAGAGGAGCAATTCACCCCTCCACTTT
.,TRBJ2-7,15,.,TRBV6-2/TRBV6-3,CASSYSAATTYEQYF,TGTGCCAGCAGTTACTCCGCGGCAACGACCTACGAGCAGTACTTC
.,TRBJ1-1,14,once,TRBV10-3,CAISGGQRNTEAFF,TGTGCCATCAGTGGGGGACAAAGGAACACTGAAGCTTTCTTT
TRBD2,TRBJ2-1,18,.,TRBV6-1,CASSGLTTSGASYNEQFF,TGTGCCAGCAGTGGTCTGACAACTAGCGGGGCATCCTACAATGAGCAGTTCTTC
TRBD2,TRBJ2-1,15,.,TRBV2,CASSLPSGSRDEQFF,TGTGCCAGCAGCCTCCCTAGCGGGAGTCGGGATGAGCAGTTCTTC
.,TRBJ1-6,14,few,TRBV6-5,CASSYQGWGSPLHF,TGTGCCAGCAGTTATCAGGGTTGGGGTTCACCCCTCCACTTT
.,TRBJ2-1,12,.,TRBV3-1,CASSQANNEQFF,TGTGCCAGCAGCCAGGCAAACAATGAGCAGTTCTTC
.,TRBJ2-7,13,.,TRBV12-3/TRBV12-4,CASRSGFSYEQYF,TGTGCCAGCAGATCAGGGTTCTCCTACGAGCAGTACTTC
TRBD2,TRBJ2-3,17,once,TRBV20-1,CSARDRLTSGMADTQYF,TGCAGTGCTAGAGATCGATTGACTAGCGGGATGGCAGATACGCAGTATTTT
.,TRBJ2-7,18,.,TRBV3-1,CASSRDLPGTAITYEQYF,TGTGCCAGCAGCCGGGACTTGCCCGGGACAGCAATAACCTACGAGCAGTACTTC
.,TRBJ2-3,11,.,TRBV20-1,CSASTSNTQYF,TGCAGTGCTAGCACCAGTAATACGCAGTATTTT
TRBD2,TRBJ2-5,16,few,TRBV6-2/TRBV6-3,CASSFTGLAGQWEQYF,TGTGCCAGCAGTTTTACTGGACTAGCGGGACAGTGGGAGCAGTACTTC
TRBD1,TRBJ2-1,18,once,TRBV4-1,CASSQYGTGKSSYNEQFF,TGCGCCAGCAGCCAATACGGGACAGGGAAGAGCTCCTACAATGAGCAGTTCTTC
TRBD1,TRBJ2-7,15,.,TRBV4-2,CASSQEGQGVYEQYF,TGTGCCAGCAGCCAAGAAGGACAGGGTGTCTACGAGCAGTACTTC
.,TRBJ2-5,14,.,TRBV3-1,CASSQDKLQETQYF,TGTGCCAGCAGCCAAGATAAGCTCCAAGAGACCCAGTACTTC
.,TRBJ2-4,15,.,TRBV2,CASSEVPGALNIQYF,TGTGCCAGCAGTGAAGTCCCAGGGGCCCTAAACATCCAGTACTTC
.,TRBJ1-2,14,.,TRBV25-1,CASGLGLGNYGYTF,TGTGCCAGCGGCCTCGGGCTAGGGAACTATGGCTACACCTTC
TRBD2,TRBJ2-7,15,.,TRBV5-1,CASSAGSGGLYEQYF,TGCGCCAGCAGCGCAGGGTCGGGGGGGCTCTACGAGCAGTACTTC
.,TRBJ2-5,11,few,TRBV20-1,CSARGAATQYF,TGCAGTGCTAGGGGAGCCGCGACCCAGTACTTC
.,TRBJ1-2,11,.,TRBV29-1,CSVTGGPGYTF,TGCAGCGTGACCGGGGGGCCTGGCTACACCTTC
TRBD1,TRBJ2-4,15,.,TRBV2,CAGTASGQGLNIQYF,TGTGCCGGCACCGCCTCGGGACAGGGACTAAACATTCAGTACTTC
.,TRBJ2-5,16,.,TRBV9,CASSVGRGTQGETQYF,TGTGCCAGCAGCGTAGGACGGGGGACCCAAGGAGAGACCCAGTACTTC